The 24 T cell receptor beta chains given below trace back to one sample, sequenced in a study of blood T cell repertoires in COVID-19. Profiled with immunoSEQ multiplex PCR; TCRdb holds only in-frame clones, not every one. The sample lists approximately 210,000 clones; under 90% were seen once. The specimen sequenced was peripheral blood. The receptors stem from a human donor in a cohort sampled during active COVID-19.

The CDR3 nucleotides read TGTGCCAGCAGTTTATGGAGTAAAGAAGATACGCAGTATTTT. This sequence encodes CASSLWSKEDTQYF. J is TRBJ2-3 and V is TRBV27; D is ambiguous. Germline assignment: CDR1 MNHEY and CDR2 SMNVEV (reference sequence). The CDR3 has 14 residues. Trimming stripped 1 base from V and 5 bases from J, with 10 bases between.

V and J are TRBV11-2 and TRBJ1-3; TRBD1 aligns across 10 bases. V lost 7 bases, J lost 5 bases, and 8 bases stayed unmatched. Per germline, CDR1 SGHAT and CDR2 FQNNGV. CDR3 length: 15 residues. The CDR3 nucleotides read TGTGCCAGCAACCTGCCGGGACAGGGGAGAAACACCATATATTTT. It yields the protein CASNLPGQGRNTIYF.

The rearrangement links TRBV2 to TRBJ1-2; the match to TRBD1 covers 8 bases. The CDR3 totals 17 residues. Germline V gene data show CDR1 as SNHLY and CDR2 as FYNNEI. The junction had 15 bases not matched to a gene; V was cut back by 1 base and J by 8 bases. The chain's CDR3 is CASSEESSRTGSDGYTF. As DNA, the CDR3 is TGTGCCAGCAGTGAAGAAAGTTCCCGGACAGGGAGTGACGGCTACACCTTC. The whole variable domain, filled in from reference TRBV2 and TRBJ1-2, reads EPEVTQTPSHQVTQMGQEVILRCVPISNHLYFYWYRQILGQKVEFLVSFYNNEISEKSEIFDDQFSVERPDGSNFTLKIRSTKLEDSAMYFCASSEESSRTGSDGYTFGSGTRLTVV.

The chain links TRBV3-1 (or the pseudogene TRBV3-2) to TRBJ1-5; tentative D call: TRBD1 (5 bases). CDR3 length: 14 amino acids. From germline, CDR1 is LGHDT and CDR2 YNNKEL (reference sequence). Trimming removed 1 base from V and 7 bases from J, with 11 bases in between. Written as DNA, the CDR3 is TGTGCCAGCAGCCAAGTCCAGGGTGTCCAGCCCCAGCATTTT. This translates into CASSQVQGVQPQHF.

The chain combines TRBV28 with TRBJ2-5, with 7 bases matching TRBD1. Trimming at V came to 4 bases and at J to 5 bases, leaving 7 bases not matched to a gene. This CDR3 contains 14 residues. Germline values: CDR1 MDHEN, CDR2 SYDVKM. The CDR3 here is CASSSTGVWETQYF. CDR3 DNA sequence: TGTGCCAGCAGTTCTACAGGGGTTTGGGAGACCCAGTACTTC. The full variable domain, in which reference TRBV28 and TRBJ2-5 provide the parts outside the CDR3, is DVKVTQSSRYLVKRTGEKVFLECVQDMDHENMFWYRQDPGLGLRLIYFSYDVKMKEKGDIPEGYSVSREKKERFSLILESASTNQTSMYLCASSSTGVWETQYFGPGTRLLVL.

In DNA form, the CDR3 reads TGTGCCAGCAGGCCCAGGGGGGTAACGGAAAAACTGTTTTTT. Protein product: CASRPRGVTEKLFF. The chain joins TRBV28 to TRBJ1-4; 7 nucleotides line up with TRBD1. With V trimmed by 6 bases and J by 8 bases, 9 bases remained unmatched. Germline V gives CDR1 MDHEN, CDR2 SYDVKM. CDR3 length: 14 amino acids.

There are a few counts of this clone. The chain links TRBV2 to TRBJ2-6, with D possibly TRBD1 on 6 matching bases. Germline loops: CDR1 SNHLY, CDR2 FYNNEI. The V end was cut by 5 bases, the J end by 1 base, with 9 bases between. The CDR3 has 15 residues. CDR3 loop: CASSWDTSGANVLTF. In DNA form, the CDR3 reads TGTGCCAGCAGTTGGGACACGTCTGGGGCCAACGTCCTGACTTTC.

The CDR3 loop is CAWRATGGSTGELFF. CDR3 nucleotide sequence: TGTGCCTGGAGAGCGACAGGGGGCAGTACCGGGGAGCTGTTTTTT. The rearrangement joins TRBV30 to TRBJ2-2; TRBD1 matches 10 bases. The germline gives CDR1 GTSNPN, CDR2 SVGIG (reference sequence). The CDR3 extends over 15 amino acids. The trim removed 3 bases at V and 5 bases at J, leaving 6 bases unmatched.

The rearrangement joins TRBV3-1 (or the pseudogene TRBV3-2) to TRBJ2-3, with D possibly matching TRBD1 (6 bases). The CDR3 extends over 16 amino acids. Germline-derived CDR1 and CDR2 are LGHDT and YNNKEL (reference sequence). V was clipped by 1 base and J by 4 bases, with 15 bases between them. CDR3 sequence reads: CASSQAKVTGSDTQYF. The CDR3 DNA is TGTGCCAGCAGCCAAGCCAAGGTAACAGGGTCAGATACGCAGTATTTT.

The chain links TRBV7-2 to TRBJ1-4; D not certain. V lost 8 bases and J 0 bases, leaving 10 bases between the germline ends. The CDR3 is 14 amino acids. Germline V CDR1 and CDR2: SGHTA, FQGNSA. CDR3 sequence reads: CASCPGSTNEKLFF. CDR3 nucleotide sequence: TGTGCCAGCTGTCCGGGGTCAACTAATGAAAAACTGTTTTTT.

The rearrangement links TRBV7-9 to TRBJ1-2, with D possibly matching TRBD1 (5 bases). This CDR3 is 13 amino acids long. The V end lost 4 bases, the J end lost 4 bases, and 10 bases lay between the germline ends. Looked up from germline, CDR1 is SEHNR and CDR2 is FQNEAQ (reference sequence). The CDR3 protein is CASSSTGGYGYTF. The CDR3 DNA follows: TGTGCCAGCAGCTCTACCGGGGGCTATGGCTACACCTTC. Full variable domain (remainder filled in from reference TRBV7-9 and TRBJ1-2): DTGVSQNPRHKITKRGQNVTFRCDPISEHNRLYWYRQTLGQGPEFLTYFQNEAQLEKSRLLSDRFSAERPKGSFSTLEIQRTEQGDSAMYLCASSSTGGYGYTFGSGTRLTVV.

The chain joins TRBV30 to TRBJ1-4; a weak D match, TRBD1 (5 bases). CDR3 length: 14 amino acids. In germline, CDR1 is GTSNPN, CDR2 SVGIG (reference sequence). The V and J ends lost 4 bases and 7 bases respectively, with 16 bases between them. As DNA, the CDR3 is TGTGCCTGGACCTGGGGGGGAGGTGGTGAAAAACTGTTTTTT. This gives the protein CAWTWGGGGEKLFF. Combining the CDR3 with reference TRBV30 and TRBJ1-4 gives the whole variable domain SQTIHQWPATLVQPVGSPLSLECTVEGTSNPNLYWYRQAAGRGLQLLFYSVGIGQISSEVPQNLSASRPQDRQFILSSKKLLLSDSGFYLCAWTWGGGGEKLFFGSGTQLSVL.

The rearrangement links TRBV10-2 to TRBJ2-7, with TRBD2 as a possible D gene (5 bases). The CDR3 consists of 12 residues. The V and J ends lost 5 bases and 5 bases respectively, with 10 bases between them. Germline values: CDR1 WSHSY, CDR2 SAAADI. The CDR3 here is CASSPGNNEQYV. The CDR3 DNA reads as TGCGCCAGCAGTCCCGGGAATAACGAGCAGTACGTC.

Only a few counts were recorded for this clone. The chain links TRBV6-6 to TRBJ2-7; TRBD1 aligns across 7 bases. Germline V gene sequence: CDR1 MNHNY, CDR2 SVGAGI (reference sequence). The CDR3 runs to 14 residues. Germline trimming cut 5 bases from V and 6 bases from J; bases unmatched to any gene: 10. The DNA of the CDR3 is TGTGCCAGCAGTCCTTATGACAGGGCCTCCGAGCAGTACGTC. This translates into CASSPYDRASEQYV.

The V gene is TRBV6-5, the J gene TRBJ2-3; 8 nucleotides agree with TRBD2. This CDR3 region has 14 residues. Germline V CDR1 and CDR2: MNHEY, SVGAGI. CDR3 sequence (DNA): TGTGCTTCCCGAAGCGGGAGCGGCACAGATACGCAGTATTTT. Its translation is CASRSGSGTDTQYF.

The chain couples TRBV5-1 to TRBJ1-3, with D possibly being TRBD1 (6 bases). The CDR3 loop spans 17 amino acids. Germline V gene lookup returns CDR1 SGHRS and CDR2 YFSETQ. V was trimmed by 3 bases and J by 3 bases, leaving 19 bases between them. The CDR3 region is CASSWGGQGTGGNTIYF. DNA for the CDR3: TGCGCCAGCAGCTGGGGGGGCCAAGGGACCGGTGGAAACACCATATATTTT.

The chain carries TRBV2 and TRBJ2-4; TRBD1 is a possible D gene (6 bases). This CDR3 spans 14 amino acids. The V end lost 0 bases, the J end lost 7 bases, and 10 bases lay between the germline ends. From germline, CDR1 is SNHLY and CDR2 FYNNEI. This CDR3 is CASSEAMGANIQYF. The CDR3 nucleotides read TGTGCCAGCAGTGAAGCGATGGGGGCGAACATTCAGTACTTC.

The CDR3 nucleotides read TGTGCCAGCAGCTTAGGGGTTCGGGACACCGGGGAGCTGTTTTTT. This codes for CASSLGVRDTGELFF. The chain recombines TRBV7-6 with TRBJ2-2, with D unresolved. CDR3 length: 15 residues. Trimming removed 1 base from V and 3 bases from J, with 9 bases in between. Germline V gives CDR1 SGHVS, CDR2 FNYEAQ.

The V and J genes are TRBV5-1 and TRBJ2-5; D is perhaps TRBD2 (6 bases). The CDR3 spans 17 residues. The V gene's germline CDR1 is SGHRS and CDR2 YFSETQ. V lost 2 bases, J lost 4 bases, and 21 bases lay in between. CDR3 sequence reads: CASSLGAGRPARETQYF. The CDR3, as DNA: TGCGCCAGCAGCTTAGGGGCGGGAAGACCCGCCAGAGAGACCCAGTACTTC.

V gene TRBV7-9 combines with J gene TRBJ2-2, with 11 bases matching TRBD2. CDR3 length: 17 amino acids. Trimming cost V 5 bases and J 0 bases; bases outside gene matches: 5. Germline V gene data show CDR1 as SEHNR and CDR2 as FQNEAQ (reference sequence). CDR3 protein: CASSLGGLAANTGELFF. Written as DNA, the CDR3 is TGTGCCAGCAGCCTCGGGGGACTAGCGGCGAACACCGGGGAGCTGTTTTTT.

The chain is built from TRBV18 and TRBJ1-2; D not certain. V was shortened by 4 bases and J by 6 bases, with 12 bases between the two germline ends. Germline loops: CDR1 KGHSH, CDR2 LQKENI. CDR3 length: 13 residues. Here the CDR3 DNA reads TGTGCCAGCTCACGGAACAGTGACGATGGCTACACCTTC. This translates into CASSRNSDDGYTF.

V is TRBV15 and J is TRBJ1-1, with no clear D. The CDR3 loop spans 13 amino acids. CDR1 is LNHNV and CDR2 is YYDKDF in the germline V gene (reference sequence). Deletions cut 0 bases from V and 3 bases from J, with 5 bases between. CDR3 in DNA: TGTGCCACCAGCAGAGACCTATACACTGAAGCTTTCTTT. This encodes CATSRDLYTEAFF.

V and J are TRBV7-2 and TRBJ1-2; D gene unclear. Germline CDR1 reads SGHTA; CDR2 reads FQGNSA. The CDR3 covers 14 residues. Trimming cost V 1 base and J 3 bases, with 9 bases left between them. The CDR3 is CASSLGSPYYGYTF. Here the CDR3 DNA reads TGTGCCAGCAGCTTAGGGAGTCCTTACTATGGCTACACCTTC. The full variable domain, in which reference TRBV7-2 and TRBJ1-2 provide the parts outside the CDR3, is GAGVSQSPSNKVTEKGKDVELRCDPISGHTALYWYRQSLGQGLEFLIYFQGNSAPDKSGLPSDRFSAERTGGSVSTLTIQRTQQEDSAVYLCASSLGSPYYGYTFGSGTRLTVV.

In this sample, this clone turned up once. The chain links TRBV6-2 or TRBV6-3 to TRBJ2-5; D not certain. Germline values: CDR1 MNHEY, CDR2 SVGEGT. The CDR3 runs to 14 residues. Trimming left V 2 bases short and J 0 bases short, with 7 bases between. CDR3 in DNA: TGTGCCAGCAGTTACATCCAGTACCAAGAGACCCAGTACTTC. Residues: CASSYIQYQETQYF.